In this sample, the clone carrying this T cell receptor (beta chain) turned up many times. The antigen is undetermined. The V end lost 0 bases, the J end lost 4 bases, and 12 bases lay between the germline ends. This CDR3 is built from 14 residues. CDR1 is GTSNPN and CDR2 is SVGIG in the germline V gene (reference sequence). With approximately 600 ng used per sample, the template was genomic DNA from bulk tumor. Biopsies, several per primary tumor and spaced far apart, were collected during surgery. Curative surgical treatment was performed in patients who had newly diagnosed, untreated non-small cell lung cancer. Newly diagnosed patients with non-small cell lung cancer who were having surgery with curative intent served as donors. The sample comes from a study of immune heterogeneity within non-small cell lung tumors. Overall study context: Among the tumors, several were squamous cell carcinomas, under eleven were non-squamous carcinomas and 1 was not otherwise specified. Regarding the study as a whole: Alongside site-unique high-frequency clones, identical dominant CDR3 beta clonotypes recurred across tumor sites within a patient. Largely, high-frequency T-cell receptor beta clonotypes differed from one individual patient to another.

Amplification of the TCR beta CDR3 was achieved through multiplex PCR with 32 V and 13 J primers. Each CDR3 protein is one row after TCRdb ran MiXCR on the multiplex PCR reads. The sample has some 10,000 distinct CDR3 sequences; 27% are singletons. The source material was lung tumor tissue. The receptor's source is a man aged 45-60 years with non-small cell lung cancer. This chain links TRBV30 with TRBJ1-1, with D hard to call. CDR3 bases: TGTGCCTGGAGTGTCGGGTCCTTCGGCACTGAAGCTTTCTTT. Its translation: CAWSVGSFGTEAFF.